This T cell receptor (beta chain) was profiled in a study of blood T cell repertoires in COVID-19. The wider study: Spain, Italy and the United States supplied samples that represented acute and convalescent COVID-19. T cells, B-cell-depleted T cells, or PBMCs provided the cDNA or gDNA that served as material.

Study processing details: How many nucleated cells were present was estimated from reference gene primer amplification. The table came from immunoSEQ multiplex PCR; TCRdb's copy has only in-frame clones and leaves some out. The D gene and trimming were derived from the DNA, and the V and J assignments and clone size from that table. The table lists roughly 100,000 clones, 81% of them singletons. The CDR3 extends over 17 amino acids. The J segment lost 4 bases and the V segment lost 4 bases, leaving 10 bases of the junction unmatched. The germline V gene has CDR1 SGHRS and CDR2 YFSETQ. The TCR comes from a man older than 75 with acute or convalescent COVID-19. The specimen was peripheral blood. The chain recombines TRBV5-1 with TRBJ2-7; the match to TRBD2 covers 14 bases. CDR3 bases: TGCGCCAGCAGCCAAATGACTAGCGGGAGGGTCGCATACGAGCAGTACTTC. It codes for CASSQMTSGRVAYEQYF. The full variable domain, its missing parts supplied by reference TRBV5-1 and TRBJ2-7, is KAGVTQTPRYLIKTRGQQVTLSCSPISGHRSVSWYQQTPGQGLQFLFEYFSETQRNKGNFPGRFSGRQFSNSRSEMNVSTLELGDSALYLCASSQMTSGRVAYEQYFGPGTRLTVT.